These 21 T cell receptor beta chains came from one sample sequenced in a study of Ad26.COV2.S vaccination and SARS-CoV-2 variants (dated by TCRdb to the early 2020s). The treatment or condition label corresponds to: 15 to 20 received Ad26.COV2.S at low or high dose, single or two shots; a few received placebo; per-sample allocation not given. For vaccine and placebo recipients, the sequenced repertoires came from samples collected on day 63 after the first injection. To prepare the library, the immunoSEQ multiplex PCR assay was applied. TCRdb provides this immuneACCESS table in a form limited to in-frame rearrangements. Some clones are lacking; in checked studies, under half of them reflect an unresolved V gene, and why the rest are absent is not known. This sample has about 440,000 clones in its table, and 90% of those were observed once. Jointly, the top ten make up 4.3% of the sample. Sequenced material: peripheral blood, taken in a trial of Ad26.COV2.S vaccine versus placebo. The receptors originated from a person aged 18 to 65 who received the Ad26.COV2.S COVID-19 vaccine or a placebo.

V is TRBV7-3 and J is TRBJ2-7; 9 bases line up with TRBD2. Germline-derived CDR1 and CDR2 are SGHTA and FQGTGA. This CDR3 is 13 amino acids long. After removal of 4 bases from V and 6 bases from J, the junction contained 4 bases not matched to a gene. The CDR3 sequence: CASSSASGTEQYF. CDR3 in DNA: TGTGCCAGCAGCTCAGCTAGCGGGACCGAGCAGTACTTC.

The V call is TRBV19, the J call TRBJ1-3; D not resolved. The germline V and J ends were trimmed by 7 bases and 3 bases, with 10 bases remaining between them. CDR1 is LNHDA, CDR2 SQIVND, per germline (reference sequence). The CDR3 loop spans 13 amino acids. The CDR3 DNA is TGTGCCAGTAACGAAGGTCGTGGAAACACCATATATTTT. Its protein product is CASNEGRGNTIYF.

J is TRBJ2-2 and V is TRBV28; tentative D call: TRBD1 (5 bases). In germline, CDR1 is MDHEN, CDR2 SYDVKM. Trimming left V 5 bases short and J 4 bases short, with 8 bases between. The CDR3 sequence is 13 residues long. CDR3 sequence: CASSATATGELFF. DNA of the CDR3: TGTGCCAGCAGTGCGACAGCCACCGGGGAGCTGTTTTTT.

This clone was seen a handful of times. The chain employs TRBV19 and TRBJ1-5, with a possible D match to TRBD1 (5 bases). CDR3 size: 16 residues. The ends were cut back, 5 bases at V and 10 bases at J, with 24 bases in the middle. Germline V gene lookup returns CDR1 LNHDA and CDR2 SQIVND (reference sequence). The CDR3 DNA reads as TGTGCCAGTAGTCCCAACCCAGGAGCCGGCGACAGACCCCAGCATTTT. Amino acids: CASSPNPGAGDRPQHF.

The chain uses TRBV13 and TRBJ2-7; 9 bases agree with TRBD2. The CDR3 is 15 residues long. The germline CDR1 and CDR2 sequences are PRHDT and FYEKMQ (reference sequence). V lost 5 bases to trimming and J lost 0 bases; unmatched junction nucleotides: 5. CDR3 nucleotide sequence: TGTGCCAGCAGCCGCTCGACTAGCGGCTCCTACGAGCAGTACTTC. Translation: CASSRSTSGSYEQYF.

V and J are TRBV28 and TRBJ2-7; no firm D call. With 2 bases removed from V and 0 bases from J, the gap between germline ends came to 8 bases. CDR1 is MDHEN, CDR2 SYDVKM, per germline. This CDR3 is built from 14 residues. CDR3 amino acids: CASSLLRNSYEQYF. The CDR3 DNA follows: TGTGCCAGCAGTTTACTCAGGAACTCCTACGAGCAGTACTTC.

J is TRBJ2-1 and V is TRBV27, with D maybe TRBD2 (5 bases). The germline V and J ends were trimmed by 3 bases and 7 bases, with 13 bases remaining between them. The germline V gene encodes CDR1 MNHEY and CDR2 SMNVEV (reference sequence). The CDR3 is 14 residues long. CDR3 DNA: TGTGCCAGCAGTTTCGAGCTAGCACGGAATGAGCAGTTCTTC. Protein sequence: CASSFELARNEQFF.

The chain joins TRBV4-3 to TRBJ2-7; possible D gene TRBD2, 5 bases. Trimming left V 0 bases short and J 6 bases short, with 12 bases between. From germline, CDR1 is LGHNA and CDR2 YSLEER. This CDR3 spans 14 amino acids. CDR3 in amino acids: CASSQDQQRAEQYF. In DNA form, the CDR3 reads TGCGCCAGCAGCCAAGATCAGCAGAGGGCCGAGCAGTACTTC.

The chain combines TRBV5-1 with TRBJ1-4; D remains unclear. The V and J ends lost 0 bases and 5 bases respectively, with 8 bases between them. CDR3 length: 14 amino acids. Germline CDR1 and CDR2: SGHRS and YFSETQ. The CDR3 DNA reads TGCGCCAGCAGCTTGGACAGTCTAAATGAAAAACTGTTTTTT. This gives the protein CASSLDSLNEKLFF.

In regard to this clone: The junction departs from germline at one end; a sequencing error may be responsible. CDR3 region: CASSGIRGTTGELFF. The CDR3 bases are TGTGCTAGCAGCGGAATCAGGGGGACCACCGGGGAGCTGTTTTTT. The chain employs TRBV7-7 and TRBJ2-2; 7 positions match TRBD1. This CDR3 spans 15 amino acids. From germline, CDR1 is SSHAT and CDR2 FNYEAQ (reference sequence).

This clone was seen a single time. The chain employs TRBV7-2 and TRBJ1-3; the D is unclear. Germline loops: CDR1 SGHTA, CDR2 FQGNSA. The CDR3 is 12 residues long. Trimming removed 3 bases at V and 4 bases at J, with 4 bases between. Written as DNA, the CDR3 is TGTGCCAGCAGCTTGTCAGGAAACACCATATATTTT. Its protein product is CASSLSGNTIYF.

The CDR3 loop is CATSSDSPNTEAFF. In DNA, the CDR3 is TGTGCCACCAGCAGTGACAGCCCGAACACTGAAGCTTTCTTT. The V and J genes are TRBV15 and TRBJ1-1; TRBD1 is a possible D gene (5 bases). The germline V and J ends were trimmed by 3 bases and 1 base, with 9 bases remaining between them. The CDR3 runs to 14 residues. Germline CDR1 LNHNV, CDR2 YYDKDF (reference sequence).

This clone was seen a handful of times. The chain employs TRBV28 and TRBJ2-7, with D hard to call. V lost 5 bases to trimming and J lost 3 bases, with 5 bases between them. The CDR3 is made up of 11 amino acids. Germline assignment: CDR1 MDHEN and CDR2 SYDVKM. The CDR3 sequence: CASSDNYEQYF. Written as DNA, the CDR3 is TGTGCCAGCAGTGACAACTACGAGCAGTACTTC.

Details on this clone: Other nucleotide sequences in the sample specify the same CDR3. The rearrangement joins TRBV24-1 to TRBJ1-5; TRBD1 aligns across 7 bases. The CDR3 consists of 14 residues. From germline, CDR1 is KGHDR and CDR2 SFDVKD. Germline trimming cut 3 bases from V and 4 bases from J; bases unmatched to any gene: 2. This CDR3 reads CATSDRDSNQPQHF. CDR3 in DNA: TGTGCCACCAGTGATCGGGACAGTAATCAGCCCCAGCATTTT.

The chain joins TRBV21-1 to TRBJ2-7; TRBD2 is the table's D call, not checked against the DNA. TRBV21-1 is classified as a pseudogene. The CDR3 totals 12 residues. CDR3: CASRRGCYEQYF. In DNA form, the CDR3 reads TGTGCCAGCCGACGGGGATGCTACGAGCAGTACTTC.

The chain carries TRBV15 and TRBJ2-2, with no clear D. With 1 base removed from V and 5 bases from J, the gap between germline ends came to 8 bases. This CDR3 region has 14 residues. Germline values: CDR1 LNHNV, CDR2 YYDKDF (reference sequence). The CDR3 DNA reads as TGTGCCACCAGCAGAGCCACGGGTACCGGGGAGCTGTTTTTT. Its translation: CATSRATGTGELFF.

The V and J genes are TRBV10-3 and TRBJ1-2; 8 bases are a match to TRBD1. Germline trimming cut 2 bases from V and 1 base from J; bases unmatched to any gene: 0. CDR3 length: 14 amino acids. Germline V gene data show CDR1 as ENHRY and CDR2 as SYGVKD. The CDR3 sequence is CAISEDRGNYGYTF. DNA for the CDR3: TGTGCCATCAGTGAGGACAGGGGTAACTATGGCTACACCTTC.

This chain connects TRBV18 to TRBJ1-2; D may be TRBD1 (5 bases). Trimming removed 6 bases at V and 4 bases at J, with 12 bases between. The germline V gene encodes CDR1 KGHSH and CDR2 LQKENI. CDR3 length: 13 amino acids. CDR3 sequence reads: CASSASDSYGYTF. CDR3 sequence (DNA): TGTGCCAGCTCTGCATCAGACAGCTATGGCTACACCTTC.

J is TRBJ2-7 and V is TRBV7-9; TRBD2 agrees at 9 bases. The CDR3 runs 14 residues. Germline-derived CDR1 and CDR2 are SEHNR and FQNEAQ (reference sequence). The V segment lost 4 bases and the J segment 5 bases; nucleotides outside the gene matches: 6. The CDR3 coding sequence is TGTGCCAGCAGCTCACGTGCGGGGGGGAACGAGCAGTACTTC. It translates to CASSSRAGGNEQYF.

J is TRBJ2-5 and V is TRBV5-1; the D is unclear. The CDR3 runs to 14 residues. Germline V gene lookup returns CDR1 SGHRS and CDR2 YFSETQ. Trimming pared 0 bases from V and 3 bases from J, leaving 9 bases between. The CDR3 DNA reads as TGCGCCAGCAGCTTGGGGGGTAGTAAAGAGACCCAGTACTTC. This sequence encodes CASSLGGSKETQYF.

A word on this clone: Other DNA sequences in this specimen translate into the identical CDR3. The CDR3 region is CSARDQETQYF. The DNA for the CDR3 is TGCAGTGCTAGAGACCAAGAGACCCAGTACTTC. V gene TRBV20-1 combines with J gene TRBJ2-5; D remains ambiguous. CDR1 and CDR2 (germline): DFQATT, SNEGSKA (reference sequence). Deletions cut 0 bases from V and 1 base from J, with 0 bases between. CDR3 size: 11 residues.